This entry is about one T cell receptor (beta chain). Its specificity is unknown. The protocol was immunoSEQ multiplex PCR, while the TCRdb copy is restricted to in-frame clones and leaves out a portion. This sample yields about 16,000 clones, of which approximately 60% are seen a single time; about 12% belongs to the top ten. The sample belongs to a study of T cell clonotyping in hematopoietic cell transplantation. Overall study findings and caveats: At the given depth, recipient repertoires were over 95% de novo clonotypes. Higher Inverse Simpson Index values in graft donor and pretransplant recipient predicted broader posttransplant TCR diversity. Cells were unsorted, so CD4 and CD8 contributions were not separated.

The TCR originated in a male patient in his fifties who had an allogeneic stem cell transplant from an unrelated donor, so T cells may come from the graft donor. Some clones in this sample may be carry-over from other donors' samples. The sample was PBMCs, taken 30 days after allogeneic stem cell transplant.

CDR3 DNA: TGCGCCAGCAGCCAAGGGTTTTGGGCGAACACCGGGGAGCTGTTTTTT. Encoded protein: CASSQGFWANTGELFF. The chain employs TRBV4-3 and TRBJ2-2; D is unclear. Trimming pared 1 base from V and 0 bases from J, leaving 9 bases between. In germline, CDR1 is LGHNA, CDR2 YSLEER. There are 16 residues in the CDR3.